The clone carrying this TCR beta chain showed up just a few times. The sample comes from a study of cytomegalovirus exposure and HLA in healthy donors. Primers: 60 Vbeta forward and 13 Jbeta reverse. Some clones are missing from TCRdb's copy, which holds only in-frame ones; the method was immunoSEQ multiplex PCR. The data hold some 98,000 clones, with about 81% observed a single time. Germline CDR1 is LNHDA and CDR2 is SQIVND (reference sequence). The V end was cut by 2 bases, the J end by 6 bases, with 13 bases between. CDR3 length: 15 amino acids. The chain has TRBV19 and TRBJ1-4; maybe TRBD1 (6 bases). This receptor was obtained from a man aged 35 to 55 in good health and CMV-seronegative. Sequencing input: PBMCs. CDR3 residues: CASSITGTTYEKLFF. The CDR3 DNA follows: TGTGCCAGTAGTATAACCGGGACAACGTATGAAAAACTGTTTTTT.